This T cell receptor beta chain was observed in a study of vaccination effects on CD4 cells after COVID-19. Data came from immunoSEQ multiplex PCR; TCRdb stores just in-frame clones and leaves some out. Counted here are about 59,000 clones, approximately 78% occurring once; the ten biggest clones make up roughly 2%. V was cut by 0 bases and J by 2 bases, with 4 bases left in between. The CDR3 is 13 residues long. Germline V CDR1 and CDR2: SGHRS, YFSETQ. Concerning this clone itself: Its matching antigen is unknown.

Antigen-specific CD4+ T cell clonotypes were called by their expansion after viral peptide-pool culture in ViraFEST. It was after approximately 11 days of culture that CD4+ T cells were isolated. Subjects were given two BNT162b2 or mRNA-1273 vaccine doses. The genes are TRBV5-1 and TRBJ2-3; D remains unclear. The sequence was collected from a human donor who received a COVID-19 vaccine. Sequences were derived from CD4+ T cells from PBMCs cultured with HCoV-OC43 spike peptides, sampled after COVID-19 vaccination. The subset denotes: HCoV-OC43 spike overlapping peptide pool stimulation. The CDR3 sequence: CASSLVTTDTQYF. The CDR3, as DNA: TGCGCCAGCAGCTTGGTAACCACAGATACGCAGTATTTT.